The subject of this entry is one TCR beta chain. The method was immunoSEQ multiplex PCR; TCRdb's version includes in-frame clones alone and lacks a portion of them. Seen here are more than 150,000 clones, 80% to 90% observed once, and the top ten hold about 0.49%. This record belongs to a study of T cell responses to AZD1222 COVID-19 vaccine. The CDR3 contains 13 residues. Germline loops: CDR1 LNHDA, CDR2 SQIVND (reference sequence). Trimming pared 7 bases from V and 10 bases from J, leaving 20 bases between. Here the sequenced sample was peripheral blood, taken on day 0 of AZD1222 vaccination. The chain is built from TRBV19 and TRBJ2-7, with D perhaps matching TRBD2 (6 bases). This clonotype originated in an adult in good health. DNA for the CDR3: TGTGCCAGTAACGCCGGGACTCGAGGGGTTCAGTACTTC. Encoded protein: CASNAGTRGVQYF.